This TCR beta chain was sequenced in a study of T cell responses to AZD1222 COVID-19 vaccine (dated by TCRdb to about 2021). For context, the study as a whole: A total of roughly 240 trial participants underwent TCR sequencing, of whom 207 received two doses of AZD1222 and 26 received two doses of the MenACWY control vaccine. Trial participants were enrolled by age into subgroups of 18-55, 56-69 and 70-plus years, and around 150, 29 and 61 TCR-sequenced participants, respectively, were included in these subgroups. The paper's findings and limits, for the study overall: Reportedly, close to half of the unique spike-specific TCRs recognized epitopes lying outside the regions that are mutated in the B.1.351 and B.1.1.7 variants. The 56-69-year group was small, and its depth increase did not reach significance, likely because of low power. Conclusions about previously exposed vaccinees are limited because only a handful of AZD1222 recipients were SARS-CoV-2 seropositive at baseline. Vaccine-associated CD4 TCRs spanned the whole spike protein, with dominant responses in regions 160-218 and 743-854. After two AZD1222 doses, both the breadth and the depth of spike-specific TCRs were significantly higher than at day 0 and than in MenACWY recipients. No day 14 peak-response samples were available, so repertoires were characterized only after the peak T cell response. Participants were mostly white British and included more females than males, and it was suggested by the authors that clonal diversity may have been underestimated.

From cysteine to phenylalanine, the CDR3 is 12 amino acids long. The DNA shown is the 36-base CDR3, in frame from base 1. Between the V and J ends, shortened by 6 bases and 6 bases respectively, the junction contains 10 bases. The germline V gene sets CDR1 to SNHLY and CDR2 to FYNNEI. A word on this clone: It lacks a known antigen. No much larger clone exists at a distance of one base, and base qualities are not known.

The CDR3 regions of human TCRbeta chains were subjected to immunosequencing. The study's processing was this. Repertoire TCRs were checked for matches against a reference library of SARS-CoV-2-specific TCRs that had been generated using the MIRA antigen-specificity platform. Breadth was defined as the fraction of unique TCRs that were SARS-CoV-2-associated. Depth was defined as the fraction of total T cells that were SARS-CoV-2-associated. Using the MIRA data, each spike-specific TCR was mapped to the spike region that the TCR reacts to and placed in a CD4 or CD8 class. Log10-transformed breadth and depth values were compared by one-way ANOVA with Sidak's multiple comparisons tests. Entries here come from immuneACCESS through TCRdb and include only in-frame sequences with V and J called. Some clones fail to appear in such tables; in the studies checked, an unresolved V gene covers under half of the shortfall, and the cause of the remainder is unknown. V and J calls and clone size are those listed in that table; D and trimming were worked out from the DNA. This sample lists about 150,000 clones; approximately 90% were detected once. Of the sample, approximately 1.2% falls within the top ten clones.

The time point label of this sample denotes: about 28 days (+/-7) after the second vaccine dose. AZD1222 recipients with second doses at about 4 weeks or about 12 weeks were pooled, because spike-specific TCR depth and breadth did not differ between schedules. The vaccinee samples were drawn from two UK trials, COV001 and COV002, one of which was a single-blind randomized controlled phase 2/3 trial testing AZD1222 (ChAdOx1 nCoV-19) in healthy adults. Trial participant PBMC samples were collected at day 0 and day 28 after the second dose for TCRbeta chain sequencing. The clonotype comes from an adult who received the AZD1222 COVID-19 vaccine. The source material was peripheral blood, sampled 28 days after the second AZD1222 dose. The chain is encoded by TRBV2 joined to TRBJ2-3, with the D gene too uncertain to name. The nucleotide sequence reads as follows: TGTGCCAGCAGCTCCTTGGGGGATACGCAGTATTTT. Protein translation: CASSSLGDTQYF.